The next 31 T cell receptor beta chains were all read from a single sample in a study of cytomegalovirus exposure and HLA in healthy donors. The PCR contained 60 Vbeta and 13 Jbeta primers. Assay: immunoSEQ multiplex PCR; the TCRdb copy retains only in-frame clones and omits some. Its table records about 200,000 clones. The sequencing input was PBMCs. The receptors come from a girl aged 2 to 10 in good health and CMV-seropositive.

V is TRBV7-8 and J is TRBJ2-1, with 10 bases fitting TRBD2. Germline CDR1 SGHVS, CDR2 FQNEAQ. V was clipped by 3 bases and J by 7 bases; unmatched bases: 6. This CDR3 has 15 residues. In DNA form, the CDR3 reads TGTGCCAGCAGCTTTAGCGGGAGGACGGAGAATGAGCAGTTCTTC. It is translated as CASSFSGRTENEQFF.

V is TRBV28 and J is TRBJ1-2, with TRBD1 matching 8 bases. Per germline, CDR1 MDHEN and CDR2 SYDVKM. This CDR3 is built from 14 residues. V shed 7 bases, J shed 7 bases, and the junction held 11 bases outside the gene matches. The CDR3 sequence is CASTLLPGGGGYTF. CDR3 nucleotide sequence: TGTGCCAGCACCCTACTTCCAGGGGGCGGTGGCTACACCTTC.

The DNA for the CDR3 is TGTGCCAGCAGCTTACGGTTGCGCGAGCAGTACTTC. Its protein product is CASSLRLREQYF. The V and J genes are TRBV7-9 and TRBJ2-7; D unclear. This CDR3 is 12 amino acids long. Germline V gene data show CDR1 as SEHNR and CDR2 as FQNEAQ (reference sequence). V was clipped by 2 bases and J by 6 bases, with 8 bases between them. The whole variable domain, remainder taken from reference TRBV7-9 and TRBJ2-7, is DTGVSQNPRHKITKRGQNVTFRCDPISEHNRLYWYRQTLGQGPEFLTYFQNEAQLEKSRLLSDRFSAERPKGSFSTLEIQRTEQGDSAMYLCASSLRLREQYFGPGTRLTVT.

This rearrangement joins TRBV9 to TRBJ2-1, with a possible D match to TRBD2 (5 bases). The germline V and J ends were trimmed by 1 base and 3 bases, with 8 bases remaining between them. Germline-derived CDR1 and CDR2 are SGDLS and YYNGEE. There are 14 residues in the CDR3. CDR3 in amino acids: CASSVTTNYNEQFF. In nucleotides, the CDR3 is TGTGCCAGCAGCGTAACGACTAACTACAATGAGCAGTTCTTC.

The rearrangement links TRBV27 to TRBJ2-4; 11 bases map to TRBD2. V dropped 5 bases and J dropped 3; count of bases not matched to a gene: 6. Germline V gives CDR1 MNHEY, CDR2 SMNVEV (reference sequence). The CDR3 is 16 amino acids. The CDR3 here is CASSKLAGEVKNIQYF. The CDR3 DNA follows: TGTGCCAGCAGTAAACTAGCGGGAGAAGTCAAAAACATTCAGTACTTC.

The chain uses TRBV28 and TRBJ1-2, with no clear D. The V gene's germline CDR1 is MDHEN and CDR2 SYDVKM. The CDR3 length is 11 residues. Trimming pared 6 bases from V and 7 bases from J, leaving 9 bases between. CDR3 protein: CASSRAGGYTF. Here the CDR3 DNA reads TGTGCCAGCAGCCGGGCGGGTGGCTACACCTTC.

V and J are TRBV5-1 and TRBJ1-5, with D maybe TRBD1 (5 bases). V lost 2 bases, J lost 2 bases, and 11 bases lay in between. Germline values: CDR1 SGHRS, CDR2 YFSETQ. The CDR3 sequence is 15 residues long. CDR3 protein: CASSFAGEGNQPQHF. The CDR3 nucleotides read TGCGCCAGCAGCTTCGCGGGGGAAGGCAATCAGCCCCAGCATTTT.

The chain employs TRBV29-1 and TRBJ2-7; tentatively, D is TRBD1 (7 bases). The CDR3 totals 13 residues. V was cut by 6 bases and J by 4 bases, with 16 bases left in between. Germline V gene lookup returns CDR1 SQVTM and CDR2 ANQGSEA. Written as DNA, the CDR3 is TGCAGCGTCGCCACAGGGGAGGCATACGAGCAGTACTTC. Translation gives CSVATGEAYEQYF.

The chain joins TRBV13 to TRBJ2-5; possible D gene TRBD1, 6 bases. The CDR3 is made up of 15 amino acids. Germline-derived CDR1 and CDR2 are PRHDT and FYEKMQ (reference sequence). V was pared by 4 bases and J by 1 base, with 13 bases between. CDR3 region: CASSSQGTVQETQYF. CDR3 DNA sequence: TGTGCCAGCAGCTCACAGGGAACGGTCCAAGAGACCCAGTACTTC.

CDR3 sequence: CASSIDNSGNTIYF. The CDR3, as DNA: TGTGCCAGTAGTATCGACAACTCTGGAAACACCATATATTTT. This sequence joins TRBV19 and TRBJ1-3, with D uncertain. V was clipped by 3 bases and J by 0 bases, with 6 bases between them. The germline CDR1 and CDR2 sequences are LNHDA and SQIVND (reference sequence). This CDR3 spans 14 amino acids.

V usage is TRBV7-9 and J usage is TRBJ2-7; possibly TRBD2 for D (7 bases). The germline gives CDR1 SEHNR, CDR2 FQNEAQ (reference sequence). CDR3 length: 16 residues. V was pared by 4 bases and J by 0 bases, with 16 bases between. CDR3: CASSWGGGASSYEQYF. The CDR3 DNA reads TGTGCCAGCAGCTGGGGTGGGGGGGCAAGCTCCTACGAGCAGTACTTC.

This chain uses TRBV11-2 with TRBJ1-1, with 9 bases matching TRBD1. Trimming removed 4 bases from V and 5 bases from J; junction bases left unmatched: 5. CDR3 length equals 14 residues. Germline V gene sequence: CDR1 SGHAT, CDR2 FQNNGV. Here the CDR3 DNA reads TGTGCCAGCAGCTGGGGACAGGGAGAGACTGAAGCTTTCTTT. Translated, it gives CASSWGQGETEAFF.

V gene TRBV6-1 combines with J gene TRBJ2-3; 9 nucleotides agree with TRBD2. The CDR3 length is 18 residues. V dropped 3 bases and J dropped 1; count of bases not matched to a gene: 11. The V gene's germline CDR1 is MNHNS and CDR2 SASEGT. CDR3 nucleotides: TGTGCCAGCAGTGAGATTAGGTGGGGACTAGCCGGCACAGATACGCAGTATTTT. Amino acids: CASSEIRWGLAGTDTQYF.

The gene calls are TRBV15 and TRBJ2-3; weak D call: TRBD2 (6 bases). Trimming took 8 bases from V and 3 from J, leaving 18 bases between them. Germline V CDR1 and CDR2: LNHNV, YYDKDF (reference sequence). This CDR3 region has 15 residues. CDR3 loop: CATRRRRDGTDTQYF. The CDR3 region has the DNA TGTGCCACCCGGCGACGGCGGGATGGGACAGATACGCAGTATTTT.

DNA for the CDR3: TGTGCCAGCAGTCAGTCAGGTGTGGGGGCCGATCAGCCCCAGCATTTT. Translation: CASSQSGVGADQPQHF. The chain links TRBV28 to TRBJ1-5; tentative D call: TRBD1 (6 bases). This CDR3 spans 16 amino acids. The germline V and J ends were trimmed by 5 bases and 5 bases, with 19 bases remaining between them. In germline, CDR1 is MDHEN, CDR2 SYDVKM. The full variable domain, with the rest looked up from reference TRBV28 and TRBJ1-5, is DVKVTQSSRYLVKRTGEKVFLECVQDMDHENMFWYRQDPGLGLRLIYFSYDVKMKEKGDIPEGYSVSREKKERFSLILESASTNQTSMYLCASSQSGVGADQPQHFGDGTRLSIL.

V is TRBV30 and J is TRBJ2-6; 7 bases fit TRBD2. The CDR3 contains 19 residues. Losses at the gene ends were 0 bases for V and 0 bases for J; bases not matched to a gene: 11. The germline CDR1 and CDR2 sequences are GTSNPN and SVGIG (reference sequence). The CDR3 loop is CAWSVWVGGSSSGANVLTF. The CDR3 coding sequence is TGTGCCTGGAGTGTATGGGTGGGGGGGTCTTCCTCTGGGGCCAACGTCCTGACTTTC.

This chain uses TRBV7-9 with TRBJ2-1; a possible D gene is TRBD2 (5 bases). V lost 5 bases and J lost 8, with 19 bases in between. Germline V lookup: CDR1 SEHNR, CDR2 FQNEAQ (reference sequence). The CDR3 sequence is 15 residues long. CDR3 amino acids: CASSPAVSLGDEQFF. Written as DNA, the CDR3 is TGTGCCAGCAGCCCTGCGGTTAGTTTGGGAGATGAGCAGTTCTTC.

This chain uses TRBV13 with TRBJ2-7, with 11 positions matching TRBD2. The CDR3 is 16 amino acids. With V trimmed by 5 bases and J by 5 bases, 11 bases remained unmatched. In germline, CDR1 is PRHDT, CDR2 FYEKMQ (reference sequence). This chain's CDR3 is CASSVDSGRARNEQYF. For the CDR3, the DNA is TGTGCCAGCAGCGTAGATAGCGGGAGGGCCCGGAACGAGCAGTACTTC. The full variable domain, in which reference TRBV13 and TRBJ2-7 provide the parts outside the CDR3, is AAGVIQSPRHLIKEKRETATLKCYPIPRHDTVYWYQQGPGQDPQFLISFYEKMQSDKGSIPDRFSAQQFSDYHSELNMSSLELGDSALYFCASSVDSGRARNEQYFGPGTRLTVT.

This sequence joins TRBV19 and TRBJ2-5; 7 bases fit TRBD1. CDR1 LNHDA and CDR2 SQIVND come from the germline V gene (reference sequence). V dropped 3 bases and J dropped 5; count of bases not matched to a gene: 9. There are 15 residues in the CDR3. The CDR3 is CASSIGPGGRETQYF. The DNA for the CDR3 is TGTGCCAGTAGTATCGGGCCAGGGGGTCGGGAGACCCAGTACTTC.

The rearrangement uses TRBV2 and TRBJ1-2, with 9 bases lining up with TRBD1. From germline, CDR1 is SNHLY and CDR2 FYNNEI. This CDR3 contains 14 residues. The junction had 6 bases not matched to a gene; V was cut back by 4 bases and J by 6 bases. The CDR3 DNA reads TGTGCCAGCAGTGGTGGGACAGGGAGGAATGGCTACACCTTC. It is translated as CASSGGTGRNGYTF.

This sequence joins TRBV19 and TRBJ1-1; D is perhaps TRBD1 (5 bases). Germline V gene lookup returns CDR1 LNHDA and CDR2 SQIVND (reference sequence). V lost 7 bases to trimming and J lost 5 bases, with 8 bases between them. The CDR3 length is 11 residues. CDR3 sequence reads: CASTGLTEAFF. CDR3 nucleotides: TGTGCCAGTACAGGGTTAACTGAAGCTTTCTTT.

The J gene is TRBJ1-2, the V gene TRBV7-9; D unclear. V lost 1 base and J 8 bases, leaving 17 bases between the germline ends. CDR1 and CDR2 (germline): SEHNR, FQNEAQ (reference sequence). The CDR3 contains 15 residues. The CDR3 loop reads CASSLDAGGSGGYTF. The CDR3 nucleotides read TGTGCCAGCAGCTTAGATGCGGGAGGGTCGGGCGGCTACACCTTC.

This chain uses TRBV4-1 with TRBJ2-2, with 8 positions matching TRBD1. V lost 3 bases and J lost 5; bases outside the gene matches: 5. Germline CDR1 and CDR2: MGHRA and YSYEKL. This CDR3 spans 15 amino acids. DNA of the CDR3: TGCGCCAGCAGCCAGGCGGACAGGGTAACCGGGGAGCTGTTTTTT. Amino acids: CASSQADRVTGELFF.

J is TRBJ2-1 and V is TRBV14; 11 bases align to TRBD2. The CDR3 is made up of 17 amino acids. With 3 bases clipped from V and 2 bases from J, the junction kept 6 bases outside the gene matches. CDR1 and CDR2 from the germline V gene are SGHDN and FVKESK. The CDR3: CASSQPLSGRAYNEQFF. The CDR3 DNA sequence: TGTGCCAGCAGCCAGCCACTTAGCGGGAGGGCCTACAATGAGCAGTTCTTC.

The CDR3 DNA sequence: TGTGCCCGCAAGACTAGCTCTGGGGCCAACGTCCTGACTTTC. Amino acid sequence: CARKTSSGANVLTF. The chain combines TRBV30 with TRBJ2-6; tentatively, D is TRBD2 (6 bases). Between the trimmed V and J ends, which lost 8 bases and 0 bases, there was a span of 11 bases. CDR1 and CDR2 (germline): GTSNPN, SVGIG (reference sequence). The CDR3 is 14 residues long.

The chain uses TRBV30 and TRBJ1-1; TRBD1 matches 7 bases. Germline CDR1 is GTSNPN and CDR2 is SVGIG (reference sequence). Trimming took 0 bases from V and 0 from J; bases not matched to a gene: 4. This CDR3 spans 15 amino acids. The CDR3 region is CAWSVRGLLNTEAFF. The CDR3 nucleotides read TGTGCCTGGAGTGTGAGGGGGCTCCTGAACACTGAAGCTTTCTTT.

The chain links TRBV29-1 to TRBJ2-7, with TRBD2 identical over 9 bases. The CDR3 loop spans 14 amino acids. The germline V gene has CDR1 SQVTM and CDR2 ANQGSEA. Trimming removed 7 bases from V and 0 bases from J; junction bases left unmatched: 7. The CDR3: CSARGREGSYEQYF. The CDR3, as DNA: TGCAGCGCCCGGGGGCGGGAGGGCTCCTACGAGCAGTACTTC.

This chain links TRBV13 with TRBJ2-5; the match to TRBD2 covers 14 bases. The germline gives CDR1 PRHDT, CDR2 FYEKMQ (reference sequence). V was clipped by 0 bases and J by 5 bases; unmatched bases: 2. The CDR3 covers 16 residues. CDR3 sequence (DNA): TGTGCCAGCAGCTTAGGGGGACTAGCGGGAGATGAGACCCAGTACTTC. It specifies CASSLGGLAGDETQYF.

The J gene is TRBJ2-3, the V gene TRBV18, with TRBD2 matching over 14 bases. Unmatched junction bases numbered 4, after V lost 6 bases and J lost 5 bases. The CDR3 has 15 amino acids. Germline lookup yields CDR1 KGHSH and CDR2 LQKENI. Here the CDR3 DNA reads TGTGCCAGCTCGGGACTAGCGGGAGCTGGAGATACGCAGTATTTT. Translation gives CASSGLAGAGDTQYF.

The rearrangement links TRBV6-6 to TRBJ1-5; maybe TRBD1 (6 bases). The CDR3 extends over 16 amino acids. The germline CDR1 and CDR2 sequences are MNHNY and SVGAGI (reference sequence). V lost 2 bases and J 5 bases, leaving 16 bases between the germline ends. The CDR3 DNA reads as TGTGCCAGCAGTTACAGGTTGGGCAGGGGCGATCAGCCCCAGCATTTT. Encoded protein: CASSYRLGRGDQPQHF.

The genes are TRBV10-3 and TRBJ1-1; D is undetermined. The V end lost 2 bases, the J end lost 0 bases, and 7 bases lay between the germline ends. CDR1 ENHRY and CDR2 SYGVKD come from the germline V gene. The CDR3 is 14 amino acids. CDR3 bases: TGTGCCATCAGTGAGAACAGATTGAACACTGAAGCTTTCTTT. Its translation is CAISENRLNTEAFF.